This T cell receptor beta chain was obtained from a study of beta chain features in type 1 diabetes (dated by TCRdb to the late 2010s). Regarding the research as a whole: Patients and healthy donors did not differ in mean age, gender distribution, total cell number or subset yield. A total of roughly 99 million sorted cells were examined across all samples, and the number of cells per subset was strongly correlated with RNA yield. The study compared the TCRB repertoires of sorted circulating CD4+ T cell subsets in recently diagnosed type 1 diabetes patients with those in matched healthy donors. Regulatory and stem cell-like memory subsets were isolated from only 8 patients and roughly eight healthy donors, whereas naive and central memory subsets came from all 30 or so donors. The investigation overall reported the following: Because cDNA was sequenced instead of genomic DNA, highly expressing activated cells could be over-represented, though the groups showed no difference in activation or CD3 levels. Type 1 diabetes patients showed a moderate but significant shortening of TCRB CDR3 length in all four CD4+ subsets. Because the HLA sub-analyses included only small numbers of individuals, any influence of HLA type on TCRB rearrangement was left unresolved. Shorter templates might have been favored by PCR, but patient and control samples were amplified and corrected together, so both groups would have been affected equally by any skew. The naive, central memory and regulatory TCRB repertoires appeared to resemble one another more closely among patients than among healthy donors. At VDJ recombination sites, patients with type 1 diabetes made fewer insertions and deleted more nucleotides, a pattern implying thymic rearrangement abnormalities.

From the cysteine through the phenylalanine, the CDR3 covers 13 amino acids. The CDR3 DNA has 39 bases and is translated from base 1. As encoded in the germline V gene, CDR1 is SGHRS while CDR2 is YFSETQ. The germline ends are 5 bases apart after V is trimmed by 0 bases and J by 2 bases. This clone was seen a handful of times. No cognate antigen has been identified for it. No base quality information exists; no much larger clone differs at one position. From each donor, a single peripheral blood sample of 100 to 150 mL on average was drawn into heparinised tubes. A BD FACSAria II was used to sort naive, central memory, regulatory and stem cell-like memory CD4+ T cells with a panel that included CD45RO, CCR7, CD25, CD127, CD95 and CD27. All sorted populations exceeded 95% purity. PBMCs were isolated immediately by Lymphoprep density gradient centrifugation and stained directly without culture. Samples were stained and sorted in pairs, with one healthy donor and one patient per experiment, so that batch effects were minimized.

The entire amount of isolated RNA was reverse transcribed using the High Capacity cDNA Reverse Transcription Kit, so the sequenced TCRB transcripts were expressed ones. Deep immunoSEQ sequencing was applied to naive, central memory and regulatory T cell samples, giving an average of about 3.7 million total reads per sample. After sorted cells were lysed in RLT buffer, RNA was extracted with DNase-treated RNeasy Micro or Mini kits, with the choice depending on cell number. To prevent cross-contamination, every cell subset was processed on its own, while patient and healthy donor samples were processed together. TCRB sequences were amplified from cDNA with the immunoSEQ multiplex PCR, producing 87-bp fragments spanning the CDR3 region. Sequencing of the amplicons was done on the Illumina HiSeq platform. The published analysis was carried out like this. Synthetic template baselines were used to correct PCR bias computationally, reads within Hamming distance 2 were collapsed, and singletons that could not be merged were discarded. Reads were aligned against IMGT to assign V, D and J genes, CDR3 length and insertions or deletions at six rearrangement sites. Within each subset, clonotype counts were normalized to sorted cell number, and only after that were true diversity and Gini coefficients computed with the tcR R package. The overlap coefficient, calculated on TCRB nucleotide sequences, was used to measure repertoire sharing. TCRdb re-hosts the immuneACCESS table, in-frame sequences only. Its copies lack some clones; in the studies checked, an unresolved V gene accounts for under half of them, and the cause for the rest is not known. V, J and clone size are those of that table, while D and trimming were read from the DNA. The sample table holds roughly 140,000 clones, of which around 7% were seen once. In total, the top ten clones hold approximately 1.5% of the sample.

The sequencing sample was made of central memory CD4+ T cells from blood. The TCR originated in a young woman in good health. The chain employs TRBV5-1 and TRBJ2-5, with the D gene not confidently named. CDR3 protein: CASSLDWQETQYF. The nucleotide sequence reads as follows: TGCGCCAGCAGCTTGGACTGGCAAGAGACCCAGTACTTC.